The 8 T cell receptor beta chains listed next were all sequenced from one sample in a study of blood T cell repertoires in COVID-19. The assay was immunoSEQ multiplex PCR, and TCRdb's table has in-frame clones only and misses some. Counted here are 200,000 or so clones, roughly 87% occurring once; the ten biggest clones make up roughly 6.6%. Material: peripheral blood. The receptors derive from a woman aged 40-49 years with acute or convalescent COVID-19.

The V call is TRBV5-1, the J call TRBJ2-1; 9 bases line up with TRBD1. Germline-derived CDR1 and CDR2 are SGHRS and YFSETQ. The CDR3 contains 15 residues. Trimming cost V 3 bases and J 8 bases; bases outside gene matches: 9. CDR3 coding DNA: TGCGCCAGCAGCTCCGGGACAGGGATCAGCGATGAGCAGTTCTTC. It yields the protein CASSSGTGISDEQFF. Filled out from reference TRBV5-1 and TRBJ2-1, the complete variable domain reads KAGVTQTPRYLIKTRGQQVTLSCSPISGHRSVSWYQQTPGQGLQFLFEYFSETQRNKGNFPGRFSGRQFSNSRSEMNVSTLELGDSALYLCASSSGTGISDEQFFGPGTRLTVL.

The rearrangement uses TRBV27 and TRBJ2-7; TRBD1 aligns across 9 bases. Germline-derived CDR1 and CDR2 are MNHEY and SMNVEV (reference sequence). The CDR3 consists of 14 residues. After removal of 7 bases from V and 3 bases from J, the junction contained 7 bases not matched to a gene. CDR3 region: CASTSGQGSYEQYF. CDR3 in DNA: TGTGCCAGCACATCGGGACAGGGAAGCTACGAGCAGTACTTC.

The chain is built from TRBV9 and TRBJ2-1, with a possible D match to TRBD1 (6 bases). This CDR3 spans 13 amino acids. The germline V gene has CDR1 SGDLS and CDR2 YYNGEE. Trimming took 2 bases from V and 3 from J, leaving 6 bases between them. The CDR3 sequence is CASSVRGYNEQFF. The CDR3 DNA reads as TGTGCCAGCAGCGTCAGGGGCTACAATGAGCAGTTCTTC.

The chain recombines TRBV5-1 with TRBJ2-5, with D perhaps TRBD2 (5 bases). V was shortened by 4 bases and J by 4 bases, with 8 bases between the two germline ends. Germline CDR1 and CDR2: SGHRS and YFSETQ. There are 12 residues in the CDR3. The CDR3 DNA follows: TGCGCCAGCAGCCCTCGGGGAGAGACCCAGTACTTC. Translating it yields CASSPRGETQYF.

V is TRBV18 and J is TRBJ2-2, with TRBD1 matching over 11 bases. Per germline, CDR1 KGHSH and CDR2 LQKENI. V trimming: 5 bases; J trimming: 7 bases; junction bases outside the gene matches: 6. CDR3 length: 15 residues. CDR3: CASSRTGGFGGELFF. CDR3 DNA sequence: TGTGCCAGCTCAAGGACAGGGGGCTTCGGCGGGGAGCTGTTTTTT.

The V call is TRBV18, the J call TRBJ2-7; weak D call: TRBD2 (6 bases). Trimming took off 3 bases at V and 1 base at J, with 10 bases between the two ends. This CDR3 has 14 amino acids. CDR1 is KGHSH and CDR2 is LQKENI in the germline V gene. The CDR3 loop reads CASSPGLTSYEQYF. The DNA of the CDR3 is TGTGCCAGCTCACCGGGACTGACATCCTACGAGCAGTACTTC.

The chain combines TRBV10-3 with TRBJ1-6; TRBD1 aligns across 11 bases. Germline V lookup: CDR1 ENHRY, CDR2 SYGVKD. The ends lost 8 bases at V and 7 bases at J; junction bases unmatched: 1. The CDR3 runs 13 residues. The CDR3 nucleotides read TGTGCCATCGGACAGGGGGCAAATTCACCCCTCCACTTT. This sequence encodes CAIGQGANSPLHF.

This chain links TRBV11-2 with TRBJ1-1, with D uncertain. CDR1 and CDR2 (germline): SGHAT, FQNNGV. Trimming removed 8 bases at V and 3 bases at J, with 13 bases between. The CDR3 totals 13 residues. The CDR3 region has the DNA TGTGCCAGCCACATGCAGGAGGACACTGAAGCTTTCTTT. Protein: CASHMQEDTEAFF.